The next 9 T cell receptor beta chains were all read from a single sample in a study of blood T cell repertoires in COVID-19. Measured with immunoSEQ multiplex PCR; TCRdb has only the in-frame clones, and not every one. The sample includes 100,000 to 150,000 clones, around 87% seen only once; the top ten take around 3.6%. What was sequenced was peripheral blood. These receptors were taken from a woman between 55 and 75 years old with acute or convalescent COVID-19.

The chain combines TRBV15 with TRBJ1-4; 8 positions agree with TRBD1. The V and J ends lost 3 bases and 7 bases, in that order; junction bases with no gene match: 7. The CDR3 has 15 amino acids. CDR1 is LNHNV and CDR2 is YYDKDF in the germline V gene (reference sequence). CDR3 region: CATSRDRVFLEKLFF. For the CDR3, the DNA is TGTGCCACCAGCAGGGACAGGGTTTTTCTTGAAAAACTGTTTTTT.

This chain connects TRBV6-5 to TRBJ1-5; 7 bases agree with TRBD1. This CDR3 spans 15 amino acids. V was clipped by 6 bases and J by 3 bases; unmatched bases: 8. Per the germline V gene, CDR1 is MNHEY and CDR2 is SVGAGI. The CDR3 DNA sequence: TGTGCCAGCAGCCGACAGGGCAATGACAATCAGCCCCAGCATTTT. Translating it yields CASSRQGNDNQPQHF.

The J gene is TRBJ2-1, the V gene TRBV19; 13 nucleotides align to TRBD2. V was pared by 6 bases and J by 12 bases, with 8 bases of the junction left unmatched. Germline V gene sequence: CDR1 LNHDA, CDR2 SQIVND (reference sequence). The CDR3 totals 14 residues. CDR3 protein: CASRRTSGREAQFF. In DNA form, the CDR3 reads TGTGCCAGTAGGAGGACTAGCGGGAGAGAGGCGCAGTTCTTC.

The rearrangement joins TRBV5-1 to TRBJ1-5; 9 bases match TRBD1. Germline CDR1 reads SGHRS; CDR2 reads YFSETQ. The CDR3 loop spans 18 amino acids. The V gene end was trimmed by 3 bases and the J gene end by 1 base; junction bases not matched to a gene: 11. The CDR3 bases are TGCGCCAGCAGCTGGGCCCCCGCGGGACAGGGAAGCAATCAGCCCCAGCATTTT. The encoded protein is CASSWAPAGQGSNQPQHF.

This clone came up once. The rearrangement links TRBV24-1 to TRBJ2-2; 9 nucleotides align to TRBD1. CDR1 and CDR2 (germline): KGHDR, SFDVKD. This CDR3 contains 18 residues. Trimming took 1 base from V and 1 from J; bases not matched to a gene: 6. CDR3 coding DNA: TGTGCCACCAGTGATTTCCCCCCGGGACAGGGGAACACCGGGGAGCTGTTTTTT. Translating it yields CATSDFPPGQGNTGELFF.

The chain links TRBV7-2 to TRBJ2-2, with TRBD1 as a possible D gene (6 bases). Germline V CDR1 and CDR2: SGHTA, FQGNSA. V was shortened by 4 bases and J by 4 bases, with 13 bases between the two germline ends. CDR3 length: 15 amino acids. The CDR3 sequence: CASSSYGQRTGELFF. The CDR3 DNA reads TGTGCCAGCAGCTCGTATGGACAGCGCACCGGGGAGCTGTTTTTT.

The chain joins TRBV15 to TRBJ2-1; TRBD2 matches at 9 bases. Germline V gene lookup returns CDR1 LNHNV and CDR2 YYDKDF (reference sequence). After removal of 0 bases from V and 3 bases from J, the junction contained 3 bases not matched to a gene. The CDR3 has 16 amino acids. The CDR3 nucleotides read TGTGCCACCAGCAGAGAAAGGACTAGCGTCTACAATGAGCAGTTCTTC. The encoded protein is CATSRERTSVYNEQFF.

V is TRBV28 and J is TRBJ1-5; TRBD1 agrees at 7 bases. The V gene end was trimmed by 6 bases and the J gene end by 4 bases; junction bases not matched to a gene: 6. The germline gives CDR1 MDHEN, CDR2 SYDVKM. The CDR3 is 14 amino acids. The CDR3 coding sequence is TGTGCCAGCAGGGGGGGACAGCCTAATCAGCCCCAGCATTTT. Its translation: CASRGGQPNQPQHF.

The chain uses TRBV7-6 and TRBJ2-2; TRBD1 is a possible D gene (6 bases). This CDR3 is 15 amino acids long. Germline CDR1 and CDR2: SGHVS and FNYEAQ. Trimming stripped 2 bases from V and 1 base from J, with 8 bases between. The CDR3 nucleotides read TGTGCCAGCAGCTTAACACAGGGGAACACCGGGGAGCTGTTTTTT. Translation: CASSLTQGNTGELFF.